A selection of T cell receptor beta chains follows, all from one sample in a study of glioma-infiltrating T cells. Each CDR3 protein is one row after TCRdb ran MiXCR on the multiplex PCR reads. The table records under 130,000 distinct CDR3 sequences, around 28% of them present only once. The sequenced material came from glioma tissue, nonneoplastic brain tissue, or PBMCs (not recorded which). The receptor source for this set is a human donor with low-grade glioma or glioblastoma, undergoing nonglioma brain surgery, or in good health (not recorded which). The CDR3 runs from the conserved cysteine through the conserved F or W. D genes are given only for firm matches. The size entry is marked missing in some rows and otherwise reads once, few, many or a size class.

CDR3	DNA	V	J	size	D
CAWSRSGRNTEAFF	TGTGCCTGGAGTCGGAGTGGAAGGAACACTGAAGCTTTCTTT	TRBV30	TRBJ1-1	few	.
CASSPGDQPQHF	TGTGCCAGCAGCCCAGGGGATCAGCCCCAGCATTTT	TRBV7-2	TRBJ1-5	many	.
CASRARGDRLNTEAFF	TGTGCCAGCAGGGCGAGAGGTGATCGCCTGAACACTGAAGCTTTCTTT	TRBV12-3/TRBV12-4	TRBJ1-1	many	.
CATNEDRVNTEAFF	TGTGCCACCAACGAAGACAGGGTGAACACTGAAGCTTTCTTT	TRBV15	TRBJ1-1	few	TRBD1
CASSRFGTSGVETQYF	TGTGCCAGCTCAAGGTTTGGGACTAGCGGGGTTGAGACCCAGTACTTC	TRBV7-4	TRBJ2-5	.	TRBD2
CASSFTMTEAFF	TGTGCCAGCAGTTTTACTATGACAGAAGCTTTCTTT	TRBV5-5	TRBJ1-1	many	.
CASSLEGGRGTEAFF	TGTGCCAGCAGCTTAGAAGGCGGACGGGGGACTGAAGCTTTCTTT	TRBV7-2	TRBJ1-1	many	.
CASSLVYQYSSDQYF	TGTGCCAGCAGCTTAGTGTATCAGTACAGTTCGGACCAGTACTTC	TRBV7-2	TRBJ2-5	many	.
CASSQQGVNSPLHF	TGTGCCAGCAGCCAGCAGGGGGTTAATTCACCCCTCCACTTT	TRBV3-1	TRBJ1-6	many	TRBD1
CSARGTGKETQYF	TGCAGTGCTAGAGGGACAGGGAAAGAGACCCAGTACTTC	TRBV20-1	TRBJ2-5	many	TRBD1
CASSSITISYEQYF	TGTGCCAGCAGCTCTATCACAATTTCCTACGAGCAGTACTTC	TRBV7-9	TRBJ2-7	.	.
CAISPERQETQYF	TGTGCCATCTCACCAGAACGCCAAGAGACCCAGTACTTC	TRBV18	TRBJ2-5	.	.
CASRDPQNIQYF	TGTGCCAGCAGGGACCCCCAAAACATTCAGTACTTC	TRBV28	TRBJ2-4	medium-sized	.
CASGLGDGAQDTQYF	TGTGCTAGTGGTTTGGGGGACGGGGCACAAGATACGCAGTATTTT	TRBV12-5	TRBJ2-3	many	.
CASSQEGVWNQPQHF	TGTGCCAGCAGCCAAGAGGGCGTTTGGAATCAGCCCCAGCATTTT	TRBV3-1	TRBJ1-5	few	.
CASSSYGTGDETQYF	TGTGCCAGCAGCTCATATGGGACAGGGGATGAGACCCAGTACTTC	TRBV7-2	TRBJ2-5	many	TRBD1
CASSVGQRNNSPLHF	TGCGCCAGCAGCGTCGGACAGCGTAATAATTCACCCCTCCACTTT	TRBV5-1	TRBJ1-6	.	.
CASSQAEGQGAYEQYF	TGTGCCAGCAGCCAAGCCGAGGGGCAGGGGGCCTACGAGCAGTACTTC	TRBV4-2	TRBJ2-7	.	TRBD1
CASSGGEETQYF	TGTGCCAGCAGTGGGGGGGAAGAGACCCAGTACTTC	TRBV6-1	TRBJ2-5	many	.
CASSPNRGRKTEAFF	TGTGCCAGCTCCCCGAACAGGGGGCGGAAGACTGAAGCTTTCTTT	TRBV6-1	TRBJ1-1	many	TRBD1
CASSDEGKAFF	TGTGCCAGCAGCGACGAGGGGAAAGCTTTCTTT	TRBV14	TRBJ1-1	few	.
CASSPPLSGGAPDTQYF	TGTGCCAGCTCACCACCGTTAAGCGGGGGGGCTCCAGATACGCAGTATTTT	TRBV18	TRBJ2-3	.	TRBD2
CASSRRQPGDEQYF	TGTGCCAGCAGCCGACGACAGCCGGGGGACGAGCAGTACTTC	TRBV14	TRBJ2-7	many	.